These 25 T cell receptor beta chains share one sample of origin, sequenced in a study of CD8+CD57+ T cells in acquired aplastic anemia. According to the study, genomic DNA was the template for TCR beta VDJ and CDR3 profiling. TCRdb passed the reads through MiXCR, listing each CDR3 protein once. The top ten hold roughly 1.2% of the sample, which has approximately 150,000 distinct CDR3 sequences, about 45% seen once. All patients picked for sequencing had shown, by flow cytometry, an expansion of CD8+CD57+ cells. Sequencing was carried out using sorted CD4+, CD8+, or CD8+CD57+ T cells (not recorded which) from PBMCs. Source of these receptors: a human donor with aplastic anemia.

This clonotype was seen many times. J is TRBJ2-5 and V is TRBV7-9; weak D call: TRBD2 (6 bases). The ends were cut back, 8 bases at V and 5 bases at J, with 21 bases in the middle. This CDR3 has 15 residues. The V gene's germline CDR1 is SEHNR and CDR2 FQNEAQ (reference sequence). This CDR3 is CASSPKVRLGETQYF. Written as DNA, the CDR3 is TGTGCCAGCTCCCCCAAAGTGAGACTAGGGGAGACCCAGTACTTC. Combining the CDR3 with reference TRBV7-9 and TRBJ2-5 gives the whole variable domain DTGVSQNPRHKITKRGQNVTFRCDPISEHNRLYWYRQTLGQGPEFLTYFQNEAQLEKSRLLSDRFSAERPKGSFSTLEIQRTEQGDSAMYLCASSPKVRLGETQYFGPGTRLLVL.

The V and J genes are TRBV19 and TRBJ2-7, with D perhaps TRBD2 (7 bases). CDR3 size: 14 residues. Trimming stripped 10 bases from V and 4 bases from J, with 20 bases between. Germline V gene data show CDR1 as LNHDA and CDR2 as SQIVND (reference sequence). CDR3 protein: CATPRSGGRYEQYF. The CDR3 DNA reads TGTGCCACCCCCAGGTCGGGGGGCCGGTACGAGCAGTACTTC.

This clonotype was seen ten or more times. In DNA form, the CDR3 reads TGTGCCAGTAGTATCGATGGGGCCGGCACTGAAGCTTTCTTT. Its protein product is CASSIDGAGTEAFF. This rearrangement joins TRBV19 to TRBJ1-1; the D gene is possibly TRBD1 (5 bases). The CDR3 has 14 amino acids. V was pared by 3 bases and J by 4 bases, with 12 bases between. Per the germline V gene, CDR1 is LNHDA and CDR2 is SQIVND (reference sequence).

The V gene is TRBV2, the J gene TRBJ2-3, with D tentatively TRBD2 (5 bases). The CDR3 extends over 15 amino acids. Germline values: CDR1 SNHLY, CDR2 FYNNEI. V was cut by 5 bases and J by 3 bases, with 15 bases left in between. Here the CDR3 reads CASSLKGVYTDTQYF. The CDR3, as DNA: TGTGCCAGCAGTTTAAAGGGAGTTTATACAGATACGCAGTATTTT. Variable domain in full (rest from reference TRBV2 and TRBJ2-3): EPEVTQTPSHQVTQMGQEVILRCVPISNHLYFYWYRQILGQKVEFLVSFYNNEISEKSEIFDDQFSVERPDGSNFTLKIRSTKLEDSAMYFCASSLKGVYTDTQYFGPGTRLTVL.

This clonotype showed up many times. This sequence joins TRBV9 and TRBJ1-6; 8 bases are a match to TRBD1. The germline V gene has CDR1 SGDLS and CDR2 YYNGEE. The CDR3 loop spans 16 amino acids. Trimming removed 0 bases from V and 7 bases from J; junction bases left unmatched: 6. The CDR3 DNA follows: TGTGCCAGCAGCGTAGCCCCGGGACAGGCAAATTCACCCCTCCACTTT. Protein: CASSVAPGQANSPLHF.

CDR3 DNA sequence: TGCGCCAGCAGCTTGGTGGCAGGGCTCGAGCAGTACTTC. It encodes CASSLVAGLEQYF. This rearrangement joins TRBV5-1 to TRBJ2-7; tentative D call: TRBD1 (5 bases). The germline CDR1 and CDR2 sequences are SGHRS and YFSETQ. The ends were cut back, 0 bases at V and 6 bases at J, with 10 bases in the middle. The CDR3 is 13 amino acids.

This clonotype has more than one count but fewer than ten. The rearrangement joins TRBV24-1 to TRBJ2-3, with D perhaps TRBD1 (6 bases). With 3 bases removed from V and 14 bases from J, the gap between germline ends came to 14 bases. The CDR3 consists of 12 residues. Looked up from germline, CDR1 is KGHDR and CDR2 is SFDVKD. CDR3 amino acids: CATSDRLGGWYF. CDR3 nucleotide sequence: TGTGCCACCAGTGATCGGCTAGGGGGTTGGTATTTT.

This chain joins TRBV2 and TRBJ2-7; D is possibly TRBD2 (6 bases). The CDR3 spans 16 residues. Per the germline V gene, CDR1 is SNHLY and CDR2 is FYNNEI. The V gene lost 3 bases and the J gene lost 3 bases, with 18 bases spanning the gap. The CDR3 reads CASSEGGYTSRYEQYF. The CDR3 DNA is TGTGCCAGCAGTGAGGGGGGTTATACCTCACGCTACGAGCAGTACTTC.

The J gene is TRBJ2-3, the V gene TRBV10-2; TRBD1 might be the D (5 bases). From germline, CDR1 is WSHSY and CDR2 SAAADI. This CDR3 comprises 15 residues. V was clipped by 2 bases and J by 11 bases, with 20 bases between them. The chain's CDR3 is CASSEGAGFVLEQYF. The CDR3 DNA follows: TGCGCCAGCAGTGAGGGGGCAGGGTTCGTTTTGGAGCAGTATTTT.

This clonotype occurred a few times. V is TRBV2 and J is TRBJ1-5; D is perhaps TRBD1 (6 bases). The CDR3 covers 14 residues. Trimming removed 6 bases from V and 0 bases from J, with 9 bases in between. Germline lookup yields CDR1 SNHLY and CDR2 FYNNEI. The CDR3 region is CASRGQYSNQPQHF. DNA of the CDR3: TGTGCCAGCAGAGGACAGTATAGCAATCAGCCCCAGCATTTT.

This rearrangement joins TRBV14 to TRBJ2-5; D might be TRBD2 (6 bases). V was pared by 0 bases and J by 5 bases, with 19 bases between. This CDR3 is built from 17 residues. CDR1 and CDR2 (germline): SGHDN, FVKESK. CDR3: CASSQDRGSGVGETQYF. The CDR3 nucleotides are TGTGCCAGCAGCCAAGATCGAGGTAGCGGTGTAGGGGAGACCCAGTACTTC.

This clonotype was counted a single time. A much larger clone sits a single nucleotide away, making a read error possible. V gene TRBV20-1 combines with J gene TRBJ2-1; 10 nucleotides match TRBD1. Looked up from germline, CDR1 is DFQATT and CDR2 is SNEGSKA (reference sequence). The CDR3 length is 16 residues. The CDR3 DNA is TGCAGTGCCAACCCGGGACAGGGGAATTCCTACAATGAGCGGTTCTTC. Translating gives CSANPGQGNSYNERFF.

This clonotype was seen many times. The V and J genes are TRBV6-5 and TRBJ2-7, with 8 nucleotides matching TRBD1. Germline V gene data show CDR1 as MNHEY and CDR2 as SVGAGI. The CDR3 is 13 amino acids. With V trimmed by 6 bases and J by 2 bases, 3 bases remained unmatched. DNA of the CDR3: TGTGCCAGCAGAGACAGGGGACCCTACGAGCAGTACTTC. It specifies CASRDRGPYEQYF.

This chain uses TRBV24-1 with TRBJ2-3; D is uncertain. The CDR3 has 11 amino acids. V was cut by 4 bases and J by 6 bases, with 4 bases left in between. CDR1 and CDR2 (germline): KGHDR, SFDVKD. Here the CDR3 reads CATSERDTQYF. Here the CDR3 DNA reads TGTGCCACCAGTGAAAGGGATACGCAGTATTTT.

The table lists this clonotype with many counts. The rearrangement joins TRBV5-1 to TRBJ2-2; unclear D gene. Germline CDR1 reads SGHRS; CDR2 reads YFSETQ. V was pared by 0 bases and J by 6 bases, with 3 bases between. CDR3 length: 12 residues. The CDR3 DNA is TGCGCCAGCAGCTTGGAATCCGGGGAGCTGTTTTTT. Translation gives CASSLESGELFF.

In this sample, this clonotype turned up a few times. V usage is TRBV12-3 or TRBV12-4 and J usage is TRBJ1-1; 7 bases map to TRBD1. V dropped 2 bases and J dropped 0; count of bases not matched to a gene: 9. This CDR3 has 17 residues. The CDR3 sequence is CASSLSSGTVLNTEAFF. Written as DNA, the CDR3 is TGTGCCAGCAGTTTAAGTAGCGGGACAGTCCTGAACACTGAAGCTTTCTTT.

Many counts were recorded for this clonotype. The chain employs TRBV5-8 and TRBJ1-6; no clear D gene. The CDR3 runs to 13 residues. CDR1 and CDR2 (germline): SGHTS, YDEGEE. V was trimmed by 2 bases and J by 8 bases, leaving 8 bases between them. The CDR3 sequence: CASSFRGDSPLHF. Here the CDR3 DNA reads TGTGCCAGCAGCTTTCGGGGTGATTCACCCCTCCACTTT.

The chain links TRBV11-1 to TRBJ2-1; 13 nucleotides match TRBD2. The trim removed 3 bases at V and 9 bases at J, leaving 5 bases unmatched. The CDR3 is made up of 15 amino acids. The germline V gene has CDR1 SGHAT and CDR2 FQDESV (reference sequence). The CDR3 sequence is CASSFGTSGIGEQFF. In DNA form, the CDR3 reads TGTGCCAGCAGCTTCGGGACTAGCGGGATAGGTGAGCAGTTCTTC.

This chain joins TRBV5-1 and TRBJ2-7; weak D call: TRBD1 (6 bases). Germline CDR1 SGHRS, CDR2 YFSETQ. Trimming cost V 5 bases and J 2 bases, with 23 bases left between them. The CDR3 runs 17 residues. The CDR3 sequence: CASREAYRDRGTYEQYF. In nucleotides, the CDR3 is TGCGCCAGCAGAGAAGCGTACAGGGATAGGGGAACCTACGAGCAGTACTTC.

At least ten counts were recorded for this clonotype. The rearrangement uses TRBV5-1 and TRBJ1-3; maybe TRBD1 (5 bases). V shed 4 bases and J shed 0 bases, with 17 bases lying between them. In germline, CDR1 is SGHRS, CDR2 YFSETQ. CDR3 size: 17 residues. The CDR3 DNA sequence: TGCGCCAGCAGCCCCAGGGCACGCAGAGACTCTGGAAACACCATATATTTT. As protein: CASSPRARRDSGNTIYF.

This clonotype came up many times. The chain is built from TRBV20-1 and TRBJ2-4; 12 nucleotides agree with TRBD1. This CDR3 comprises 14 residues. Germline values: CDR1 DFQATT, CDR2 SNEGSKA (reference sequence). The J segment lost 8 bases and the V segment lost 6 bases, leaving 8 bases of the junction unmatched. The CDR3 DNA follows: TGCAGTGCCCGAAGGGGACAGGGGGCTTACATTCAGTACTTC. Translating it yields CSARRGQGAYIQYF.

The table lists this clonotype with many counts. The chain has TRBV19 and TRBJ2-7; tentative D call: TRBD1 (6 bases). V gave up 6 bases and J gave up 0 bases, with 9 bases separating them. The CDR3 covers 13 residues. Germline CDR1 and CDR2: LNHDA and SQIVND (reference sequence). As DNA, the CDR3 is TGTGCCAGTAGCACAGGGAGCTCCTACGAGCAGTACTTC. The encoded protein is CASSTGSSYEQYF.

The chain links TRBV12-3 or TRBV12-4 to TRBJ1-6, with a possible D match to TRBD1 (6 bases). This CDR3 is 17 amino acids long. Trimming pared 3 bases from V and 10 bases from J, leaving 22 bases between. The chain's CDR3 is CASSFRATGLSGSPLHF. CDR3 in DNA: TGTGCCAGCAGTTTCAGGGCGACAGGTCTGTCAGGCTCACCCCTCCACTTT.

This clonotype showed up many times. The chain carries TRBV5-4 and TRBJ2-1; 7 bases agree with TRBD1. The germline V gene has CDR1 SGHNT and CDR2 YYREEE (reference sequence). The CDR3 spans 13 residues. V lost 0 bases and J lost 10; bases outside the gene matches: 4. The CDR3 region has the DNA TGTGCCAGCAGCTTGGAGCAGGGACAGGAGCAGTTCTTC. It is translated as CASSLEQGQEQFF.

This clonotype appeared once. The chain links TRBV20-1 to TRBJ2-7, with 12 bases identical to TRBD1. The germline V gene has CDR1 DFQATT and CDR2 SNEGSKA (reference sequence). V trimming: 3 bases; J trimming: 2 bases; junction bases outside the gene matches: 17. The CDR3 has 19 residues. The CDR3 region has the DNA TGCAGTGCTAGCACCGCAGTTTGGGACAGGGGGCGCAAAGCCTACGAGCAGTACTTC. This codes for CSASTAVWDRGRKAYEQYF.